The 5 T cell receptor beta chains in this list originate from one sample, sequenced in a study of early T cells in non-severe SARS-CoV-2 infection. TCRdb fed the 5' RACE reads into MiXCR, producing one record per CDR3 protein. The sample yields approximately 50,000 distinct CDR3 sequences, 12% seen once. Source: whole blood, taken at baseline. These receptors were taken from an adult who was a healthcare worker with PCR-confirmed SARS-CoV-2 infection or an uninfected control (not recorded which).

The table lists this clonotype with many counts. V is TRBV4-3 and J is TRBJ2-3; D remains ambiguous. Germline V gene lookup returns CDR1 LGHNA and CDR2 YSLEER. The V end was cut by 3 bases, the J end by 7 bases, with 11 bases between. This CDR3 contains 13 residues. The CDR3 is CASSQSEGNTQYF. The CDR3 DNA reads TGCGCCAGCAGCCAGTCCGAAGGGAATACGCAGTATTTT.

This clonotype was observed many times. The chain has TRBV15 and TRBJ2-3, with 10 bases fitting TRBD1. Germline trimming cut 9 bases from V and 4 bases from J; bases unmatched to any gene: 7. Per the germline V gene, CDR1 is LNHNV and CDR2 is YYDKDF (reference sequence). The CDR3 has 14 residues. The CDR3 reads CATGGQGRPDTQYF. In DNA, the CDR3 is TGTGCCACGGGGGGACAGGGGCGCCCAGATACGCAGTATTTT.

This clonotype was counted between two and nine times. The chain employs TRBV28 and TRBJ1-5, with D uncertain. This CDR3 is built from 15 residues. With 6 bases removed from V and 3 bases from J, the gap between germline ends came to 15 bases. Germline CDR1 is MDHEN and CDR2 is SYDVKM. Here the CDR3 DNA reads TGTGCCAGCAGACGCCATGGCGGCCACAATCAGCCCCAGCATTTT. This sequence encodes CASRRHGGHNQPQHF.

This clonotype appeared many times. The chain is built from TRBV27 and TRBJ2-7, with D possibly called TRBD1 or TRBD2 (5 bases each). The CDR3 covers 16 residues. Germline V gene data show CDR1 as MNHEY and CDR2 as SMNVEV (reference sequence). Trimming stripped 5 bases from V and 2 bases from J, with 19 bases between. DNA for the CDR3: TGTGCCAGCAGTCCTCTGTCCAGAGGGGAACCCTACGAGCAGTACTTC. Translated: CASSPLSRGEPYEQYF.

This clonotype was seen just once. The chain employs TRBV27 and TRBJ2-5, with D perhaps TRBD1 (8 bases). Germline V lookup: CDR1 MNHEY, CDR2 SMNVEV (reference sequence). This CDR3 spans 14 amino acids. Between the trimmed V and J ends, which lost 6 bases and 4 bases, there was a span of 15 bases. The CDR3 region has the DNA TGTGCCAGCAGCAGATACAGGGGGGGAGAGACCCAGTACTTC. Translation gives CASSRYRGGETQYF.